This is a list of T cell receptor beta chains from one sample in a study of response to subunit inactivated influenza vaccine. MiXCR was run by TCRdb on the RT-PCR reads, yielding one entry per CDR3 protein. This sample has hundreds of thousands of distinct CDR3 sequences, with over 9% found just once. The sample was non-naive T cells sorted from PBMCs, taken around 14 days before vaccination. These receptors all stem from a man between 50 and 59 years old who received an inactivated influenza vaccine. CDR3s include the opening cysteine and the closing phenylalanine or tryptophan. A D gene is named only where the DNA matches it firmly. Some rows have no size entry. The others give once, few or many, or a class for an expanded clone.

. TRBJ2-3 TRBV4-2 . CASSQRLLVADTQYF TGTGCCAGCAGCCAACGGTTATTGGTCGCAGATACGCAGTATTTT
. TRBJ1-4 TRBV12-3/TRBV12-4 many CASSISGIGNEKLFF TGTGCCAGCAGCATATCAGGGATAGGGAATGAAAAACTGTTTTTT
. TRBJ2-7 TRBV5-6 . CASSLRLYEQYF TGTGCCAGCAGCTTAAGGCTTTACGAGCAGTACTTC
. TRBJ2-5 TRBV5-5 . CASSLESTRHETQYF TGTGCCAGCAGCTTGGAGAGTACCCGCCACGAGACCCAGTACTTC
TRBD2 TRBJ2-7 TRBV20-1 many CSARDPGLAGGEQYF TGCAGTGCTAGAGACCCGGGACTAGCGGGAGGCGAGCAGTACTTC
. TRBJ2-2 TRBV18 . CASSPAAPGTGELFF TGTGCCAGCTCGCCAGCGGCGCCGGGCACCGGGGAGCTGTTTTTT
. TRBJ2-5 TRBV20-1 . CSARVTGQETQYF TGCAGTGCTAGAGTCACGGGGCAAGAGACCCAGTACTTC
. TRBJ2-1 TRBV11-2 . CASSPGGILTYNEQFF TGTGCCAGCAGCCCAGGGGGGATTCTCACCTACAATGAGCAGTTCTTC
TRBD1 TRBJ1-4 TRBV4-3 . CASSQDLSDRGNEKLFF TGCGCCAGCAGCCAAGATTTGTCCGACAGGGGAAATGAAAAACTGTTTTTT
. TRBJ1-1 TRBV29-1 . CSVTGSPNTEAFF TGCAGCGTGACCGGGAGCCCGAACACTGAAGCTTTCTTT